The rows below give T cell receptor beta chains drawn from one sample of a study of T-cell reconstitution after alpha-beta-depleted transplantation in children. TCRdb recomputed calls from the PCR reads with MiXCR, one row per CDR3 protein. The data hold around 480,000 distinct CDR3 sequences, with about 31% observed a single time. Specimen: PBMCs from the stem cell graft donor, collected from the stem cell graft. These receptors were obtained from a human donor who donated a stem cell graft to a child with aplastic anemia. CDR3s include the opening cysteine and the closing phenylalanine or tryptophan. D genes are given only for firm matches. Expanded clones get a size class; other rows say once, few or many, or leave the size out.

clone size,V gene,D gene,J gene,CDR3 protein
.,TRBV24-1,.,TRBJ2-5,CATSDSGAPPETQYF
.,TRBV6-5,.,TRBJ2-3,CASSYSATDTQYF
.,TRBV5-1,TRBD1,TRBJ2-1,CASSSRGGTGPYNEQFF
.,TRBV4-1,.,TRBJ1-5,CASNLDNGNQPQHF
few,TRBV5-5,.,TRBJ2-3,CASSLVAGLSSDTQYF
.,TRBV9,TRBD1,TRBJ2-5,CASSHSRDRAQETQYF
few,TRBV7-9,.,TRBJ2-1,CASRNTGPGEQFF
.,TRBV2,.,TRBJ2-2,CASGQSGPSHGELFF
many,TRBV7-2,TRBD1,TRBJ2-3,CASSPRTGSDTQYF
few,TRBV7-2,.,TRBJ2-3,CASSRVGVSDTQYF
.,TRBV12-3/TRBV12-4,.,TRBJ1-1,CASSPGLQNTEAFF
few,TRBV15,.,TRBJ2-3,CATSRVRDTQYF
.,TRBV28,TRBD1,TRBJ1-4,CASSSGDRGTSNEKLFF
.,TRBV5-1,.,TRBJ2-2,CASSPDWGGTGELFF
.,TRBV12-3/TRBV12-4,.,TRBJ2-2,CASRAGTQVGTGELFF
few,TRBV29-1,TRBD1,TRBJ1-1,CSASDRGGTEAFF
few,TRBV6-1,.,TRBJ1-5,CASSPSPQGRYSNQPQHF
.,TRBV4-3,.,TRBJ2-1,CASSQEVTGYNEQFF
.,TRBV9,.,TRBJ2-7,CASSIDERSYEQYF
.,TRBV5-1,.,TRBJ1-5,CASSPRGSPNQPQHF
.,TRBV20-1,.,TRBJ2-1,CSLRTKWQTYNEQFF
.,TRBV5-1,.,TRBJ2-3,CASSFSGLGDTQYF
few,TRBV5-1,.,TRBJ1-2,CASSFRGYTF
.,TRBV9,.,TRBJ1-3,CASSVTRDSGNTIYF
few,TRBV20-1,TRBD1,TRBJ1-6,CSASTGGNSPLHF
few,TRBV25-1,.,TRBJ1-1,CASSDQGVGRNTEAFF
few,TRBV11-2,.,TRBJ2-3,CASSLFVLWERRKFTDTQYF
.,TRBV7-6,TRBD2,TRBJ2-3,CASSSEAGEVDTQYF
.,TRBV20-1,.,TRBJ2-2,CSAGSPNTGELFF
many,TRBV29-1,.,TRBJ2-5,CSVLRDSQETQYF
.,TRBV18,.,TRBJ1-1,CASSPPTVRYAFF
few,TRBV7-3,TRBD2,TRBJ2-1,CASSPSAAGGSDEQFF
.,TRBV28,TRBD1,TRBJ2-5,CASSNRDRAYQETQYF
.,TRBV20-1,TRBD2,TRBJ2-7,CSARTSGDEQYF
.,TRBV5-4,TRBD2,TRBJ2-7,CASSLHLLAGGSYEQYF
few,TRBV3-1,.,TRBJ2-1,CASSQSAGAPNEQFF